A single sample gave rise to the 18 T cell receptor beta chains below, sequenced in a study of CD8 T cells in ankylosing spondylitis. TCRdb reprocessed the 5' RACE reads via MiXCR and lists one record per CDR3 protein. The sample includes 230,000 or so distinct CDR3 sequences, 24% of them seen just once. Sequences were obtained from blood, either unsorted or a sorted T cell fraction (not recorded which). These receptors came from a male donor with ankylosing spondylitis or in good health (not recorded which).

The chain uses TRBV6-1 and TRBJ1-2, with no clear D. The CDR3 has 15 amino acids. Germline CDR1 is MNHNS and CDR2 is SASEGT. Trimming took off 2 bases at V and 2 bases at J, with 12 bases between the two ends. In DNA, the CDR3 is TGTGCCAGCAGTGAATTAGGCACTATGAACTATGGCTACACCTTC. This codes for CASSELGTMNYGYTF.

In this sample, this clonotype turned up a few times. This chain links TRBV20-1 with TRBJ2-2, with TRBD2 matching over 7 bases. Trimming took 2 bases from V and 3 from J; bases not matched to a gene: 9. Germline CDR1 reads DFQATT; CDR2 reads SNEGSKA (reference sequence). This CDR3 is built from 16 residues. The CDR3 DNA sequence: TGCAGTGCTAGACCCCGGGCAGGGAGGGACACCGGGGAGCTGTTTTTT. Its protein product is CSARPRAGRDTGELFF.

This clonotype was found many times. One junction end disagrees with the germline gene, perhaps due to a read error. The J gene is TRBJ2-7, the V gene TRBV20-1, with D perhaps matching TRBD2 (5 bases). CDR3 length: 15 amino acids. Germline V gene lookup returns CDR1 DFQATT and CDR2 SNEGSKA (reference sequence). CDR3 sequence reads: CSARDRHGSWAESRF. In DNA form, the CDR3 reads TGCAGTGCTAGAGATCGCCATGGGAGTTGGGCCGAATCCCGCTTC.

The chain has TRBV6-4 and TRBJ1-2; 8 nucleotides align to TRBD1. Germline V gene sequence: CDR1 MRHNA, CDR2 SNTAGT. This CDR3 region has 12 residues. The V and J ends lost 3 bases and 10 bases, in that order; junction bases with no gene match: 4. For the CDR3, the DNA is TGTGCCAGCAGTGAAAGACAGGGGCACTACACCTTC. This sequence encodes CASSERQGHYTF.

This clonotype was observed a few times. The V and J genes are TRBV12-3 or TRBV12-4 and TRBJ2-1, with D unclear. The CDR3 totals 13 residues. Trimming removed 5 bases from V and 3 bases from J, with 8 bases in between. DNA of the CDR3: TGTGCCAGCAGTCCCACTCGCTACAATGAGCAGTTCTTC. This gives the protein CASSPTRYNEQFF.

This clonotype was seen at least ten times. The chain couples TRBV6-2 or TRBV6-3 to TRBJ2-7; D remains unclear. V lost 6 bases and J 2 bases, leaving 8 bases between the germline ends. Germline assignment: CDR1 MNHEY and CDR2 SVGEGT. The CDR3 consists of 12 residues. The CDR3 spells CASSGQTYEQYF. The CDR3 DNA reads as TGTGCCAGCAGCGGGCAGACCTACGAGCAGTACTTC.

This clonotype was detected ten times or more. The V and J genes are TRBV20-1 and TRBJ2-7, with D hard to call. Between the trimmed V and J ends, which lost 1 base and 3 bases, there was a span of 13 bases. CDR1 and CDR2 (germline): DFQATT, SNEGSKA (reference sequence). The CDR3 contains 14 residues. For the CDR3, the DNA is TGCAGTGCTAGAGTGCCCAGGATCAACTACGAGCAGTACTTC. Encoded protein: CSARVPRINYEQYF.

The chain has TRBV7-2 and TRBJ1-2; maybe TRBD1 (5 bases). The CDR3 runs 14 residues. Deletions cut 5 bases from V and 4 bases from J, with 14 bases between. Germline V gene sequence: CDR1 SGHTA, CDR2 FQGNSA. CDR3 nucleotide sequence: TGTGCCAGCAGCGCCCAGGGACTTGCCTATGGCTACACCTTC. Protein product: CASSAQGLAYGYTF.

The J gene is TRBJ2-1, the V gene TRBV2, with 9 nucleotides matching TRBD1. Germline V lookup: CDR1 SNHLY, CDR2 FYNNEI. After removal of 5 bases from V and 5 bases from J, the junction contained 7 bases not matched to a gene. The CDR3 loop spans 15 amino acids. The CDR3 region has the DNA TGTGCCAGCAGTACCTCGGGACAGGGCAACAATGAGCAGTTCTTC. This translates into CASSTSGQGNNEQFF.

This chain uses TRBV6-4 with TRBJ2-5; a weak D match, TRBD2 (6 bases). CDR3 length: 13 residues. Trimming removed 5 bases at V and 9 bases at J, with 16 bases between. Germline V lookup: CDR1 MRHNA, CDR2 SNTAGT. The CDR3 DNA reads as TGTGCCAGCAGTACGGAACCCTGGGGGGCCCAGTACTTC. It codes for CASSTEPWGAQYF.

This clonotype was seen repeatedly, ten times or more. The CDR3 coding sequence is TGCAGTGCGAGCCAGGGAAATGAGCAGTTCTTC. It specifies CSASQGNEQFF. V usage is TRBV20-1 and J usage is TRBJ2-1, with D possibly matching TRBD1 (5 bases). Germline loops: CDR1 DFQATT, CDR2 SNEGSKA (reference sequence). The germline V and J ends were trimmed by 6 bases and 7 bases, with 10 bases remaining between them. This CDR3 is built from 11 residues.

The table lists this clonotype with a few counts. The chain couples TRBV18 to TRBJ1-1; 7 bases fit TRBD1. This CDR3 is 15 amino acids long. With V trimmed by 4 bases and J by 0 bases, 5 bases remained unmatched. The germline CDR1 and CDR2 sequences are KGHSH and LQKENI. The CDR3 loop is CASSLNRGLNTEAFF. The CDR3 region has the DNA TGTGCCAGCTCACTAAACAGGGGACTGAACACTGAAGCTTTCTTT.

This clonotype was detected only a few times. The rearrangement links TRBV29-1 to TRBJ2-2; D gene uncertain. The length of the CDR3 is 14 residues. The V and J ends lost 6 bases and 1 base respectively, with 12 bases between them. Germline V gene data show CDR1 as SQVTM and CDR2 as ANQGSEA. The CDR3 DNA reads as TGCAGCGTCGCCCTTCTTAAGAACACCGGGGAGCTGTTTTTT. This gives the protein CSVALLKNTGELFF.

There are many counts of this clonotype. V gene TRBV5-1 combines with J gene TRBJ2-2; possibly TRBD1 for D (6 bases). Germline V gene lookup returns CDR1 SGHRS and CDR2 YFSETQ. Trimming left V 3 bases short and J 8 bases short, with 8 bases between. The CDR3 loop spans 12 amino acids. Here the CDR3 DNA reads TGCGCCAGCAGCTCCGGACAGGGGGAGCTGTTTTTT. Translated, it gives CASSSGQGELFF.

This clonotype was observed many times. The chain links TRBV5-1 to TRBJ1-4; no definite D call. The CDR3 covers 14 residues. Germline assignment: CDR1 SGHRS and CDR2 YFSETQ. V gave up 4 bases and J gave up 5 bases, with 12 bases separating them. The CDR3 reads CASSPGDPNEKLFF. DNA of the CDR3: TGCGCCAGCAGCCCGGGTGATCCGAATGAAAAACTGTTTTTT.

Relative to its sample, this clonotype is medium-sized. This sequence joins TRBV20-1 and TRBJ1-6; 7 bases agree with TRBD1. CDR1 is DFQATT and CDR2 is SNEGSKA in the germline V gene (reference sequence). The V segment lost 5 bases and the J segment 8 bases; nucleotides outside the gene matches: 12. The CDR3 has 15 amino acids. This chain's CDR3 is CSAPNIDRDDSPLHF. In DNA form, the CDR3 reads TGCAGTGCTCCTAACATCGACAGGGATGATTCACCCCTCCACTTT.

This clonotype was seen only once. This chain connects TRBV5-5 to TRBJ2-5; D might be TRBD1 or TRBD2, each matching 5 bases. V lost 4 bases to trimming and J lost 5 bases, with 18 bases between them. Germline values: CDR1 SGHKS, CDR2 YYEKEE (reference sequence). The CDR3 is made up of 15 amino acids. CDR3 residues: CASSQGRTLGETQYF. CDR3 coding DNA: TGTGCCAGCAGCCAGGGACGGACTTTGGGGGAGACCCAGTACTTC.

The rearrangement joins TRBV29-1 to TRBJ2-5; D is unclear. There are 12 residues in the CDR3. Trimming removed 4 bases at V and 5 bases at J, with 11 bases between. The germline CDR1 and CDR2 sequences are SQVTM and ANQGSEA. The CDR3 loop is CSVGNLGETQYF. The DNA for the CDR3 is TGCAGCGTTGGGAATCTAGGGGAGACCCAGTACTTC.